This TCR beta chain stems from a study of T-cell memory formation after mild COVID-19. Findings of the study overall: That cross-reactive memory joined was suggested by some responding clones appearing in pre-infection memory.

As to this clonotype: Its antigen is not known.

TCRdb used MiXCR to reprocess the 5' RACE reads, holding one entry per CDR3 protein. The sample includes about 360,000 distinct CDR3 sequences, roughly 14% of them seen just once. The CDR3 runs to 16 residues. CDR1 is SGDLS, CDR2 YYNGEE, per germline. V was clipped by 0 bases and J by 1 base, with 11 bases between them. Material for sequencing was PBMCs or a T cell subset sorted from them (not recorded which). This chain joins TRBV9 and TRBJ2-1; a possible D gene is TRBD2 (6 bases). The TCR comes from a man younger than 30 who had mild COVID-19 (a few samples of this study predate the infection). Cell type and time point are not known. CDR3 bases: TGTGCCAGCAGCGTAGCGGGGGATCGATCCTACAATGAGCAGTTCTTC. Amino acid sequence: CASSVAGDRSYNEQFF.